The source of this T cell receptor beta chain is a study of T cell responses to AZD1222 COVID-19 vaccine. TCRdb keeps only in-frame clones here, not all; method: immunoSEQ multiplex PCR. The sample lists some 61,000 clones, roughly 87% occurring once. Study-level results: Spike-wide coverage was observed for vaccine-associated CD4 TCRs, with dominant responses at 160-218 and 743-854. Variant regions that are unmutated are reportedly the target of nearly half of spike-specific TCRs. Clonal diversity may have been underestimated, and the donors were mostly white British, with more females than males.

This clone came up a few times. Its antigen is unidentified. Trimming pared 4 bases from V and 0 bases from J, leaving 9 bases between. Per the germline V gene, CDR1 is MNHEY and CDR2 is SMNVEV (reference sequence). The CDR3 consists of 15 residues. The sample here was peripheral blood, taken on day 0 of AZD1222 vaccination. The chain is built from TRBV27 and TRBJ1-4; D is uncertain. The clonotype originates from an adult in good health. This CDR3 is CASSSNSATNEKLFF. CDR3 DNA sequence: TGTGCCAGCAGTTCGAACAGTGCAACTAATGAAAAACTGTTTTTT.